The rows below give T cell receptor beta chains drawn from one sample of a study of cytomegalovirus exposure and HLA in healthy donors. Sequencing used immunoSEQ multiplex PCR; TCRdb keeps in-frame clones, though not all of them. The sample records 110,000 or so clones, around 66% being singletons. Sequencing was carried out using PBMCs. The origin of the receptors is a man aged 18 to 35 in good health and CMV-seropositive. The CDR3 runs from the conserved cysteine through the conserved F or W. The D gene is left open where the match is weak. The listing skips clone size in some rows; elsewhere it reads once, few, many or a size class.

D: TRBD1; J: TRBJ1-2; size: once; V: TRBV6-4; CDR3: CASSAGQGYGYTF; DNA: TGTGCCAGCAGTGCAGGACAGGGTTACGGCTACACCTTC
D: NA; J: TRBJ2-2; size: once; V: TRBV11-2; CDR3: CASSLDGVHTGELFF; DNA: TGTGCCAGCAGCTTAGACGGGGTGCACACCGGGGAGCTGTTTTTT
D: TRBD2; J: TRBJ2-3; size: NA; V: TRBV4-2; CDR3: CASSPGLAGKTDTQYF; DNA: TGTGCCAGCAGCCCCGGGCTAGCGGGGAAAACAGATACGCAGTATTTT
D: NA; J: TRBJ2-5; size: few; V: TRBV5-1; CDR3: CASSSYGGRQETQYF; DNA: TGCGCCAGCAGCTCCTACGGGGGGCGCCAAGAGACCCAGTACTTC
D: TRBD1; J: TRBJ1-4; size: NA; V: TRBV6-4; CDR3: CASSSTTGANEKLFF; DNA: TGTGCCAGCAGTTCTACGACAGGGGCTAATGAAAAACTGTTTTTT
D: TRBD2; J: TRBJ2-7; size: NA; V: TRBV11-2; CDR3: CASSFSGGAPEQYF; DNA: TGTGCCAGCAGCTTTAGCGGGGGGGCTCCCGAGCAGTACTTC
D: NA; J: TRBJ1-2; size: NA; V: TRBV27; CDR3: CASSFLPGTNYGYTF; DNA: TGTGCCAGCAGTTTCCTACCCGGGACAAACTATGGCTACACCTTC
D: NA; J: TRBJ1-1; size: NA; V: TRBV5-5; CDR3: CASSLLGGTTNTEAFF; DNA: TGTGCCAGCAGCTTGTTGGGGGGGACAACGAACACTGAAGCTTTCTTT
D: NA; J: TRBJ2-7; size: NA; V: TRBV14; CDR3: CASSQLGHYEQYF; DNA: TGTGCCAGCAGCCAACTGGGCCACTACGAGCAGTACTTC
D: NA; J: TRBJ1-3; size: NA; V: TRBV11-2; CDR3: CASSLAGRHSGNTIYF; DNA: TGTGCCAGCAGCTTAGCGGGTAGGCACTCTGGAAACACCATATATTTT
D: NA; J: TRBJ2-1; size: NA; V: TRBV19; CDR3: CASSAADNGQFF; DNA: TGTGCCAGTAGTGCGGCGGACAATGGGCAGTTCTTC
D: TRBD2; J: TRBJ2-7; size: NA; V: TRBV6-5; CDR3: CASSYSGLVYEQYF; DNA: TGTGCCAGCAGTTACTCCGGACTAGTCTACGAGCAGTACTTC
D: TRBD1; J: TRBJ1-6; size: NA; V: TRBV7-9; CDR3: CASSLGDRVSSPLHF; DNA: TGTGCCAGCAGCTTAGGGGACAGGGTTTCTTCACCCCTCCACTTT
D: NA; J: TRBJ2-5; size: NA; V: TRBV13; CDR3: CASSADSEETQYF; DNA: TGTGCCAGCAGCGCCGACTCTGAGGAGACCCAGTACTTC
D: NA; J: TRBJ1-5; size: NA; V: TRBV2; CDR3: CASSEALMAVNQPQHF; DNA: TGTGCCAGCAGTGAAGCGCTTATGGCAGTCAATCAGCCCCAGCATTTT
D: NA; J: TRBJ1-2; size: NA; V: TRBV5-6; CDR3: CASSPTETGQYGYTF; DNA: TGTGCCAGCAGCCCGACTGAGACAGGCCAATATGGCTACACCTTC
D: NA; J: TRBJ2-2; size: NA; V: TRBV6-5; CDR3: CASRQTPGSGELFF; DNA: TGTGCCAGCAGGCAAACCCCAGGGTCCGGGGAGCTGTTTTTT
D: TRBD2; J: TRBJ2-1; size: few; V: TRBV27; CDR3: CASSPGTTTHNEQFF; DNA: TGTGCCAGCAGTCCCGGGACTACCACCCACAATGAGCAGTTCTTC
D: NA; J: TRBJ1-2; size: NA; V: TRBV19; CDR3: CASSSRTGGYTF; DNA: TGTGCCAGTAGTTCGAGGACTGGGGGCTACACCTTC
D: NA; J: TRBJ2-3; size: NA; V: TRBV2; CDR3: CASSRAESDTQYF; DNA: TGTGCCAGCAGTCGAGCCGAGTCAGATACGCAGTATTTT
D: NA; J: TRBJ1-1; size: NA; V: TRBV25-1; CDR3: CASTRRGNTEAFF; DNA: TGTGCCAGCACCAGAAGGGGCAACACTGAAGCTTTCTTT